Detailed here is one TCR beta chain. Its specificity is not known. Germline CDR1 and CDR2: DFQATT and SNEGSKA (reference sequence). CDR3 length equals 15 residues. The V and J ends lost 0 bases and 6 bases, in that order; junction bases with no gene match: 6. The data derive from a study of CD8 T cells in Susac syndrome. About the study: Patients with Susac syndrome were therapy-naive, taking corticosteroids, with some also receiving intravenous immunoglobulin, or taking intravenous immunoglobulin alone at the time their blood was drawn.

Study-level results: The study conceded that its TCR sequencing and HLA analysis involved relatively few individuals.

It was with random hexamers that 0.5 to 1 ug RNA was reverse transcribed. Via MiXCR, TCRdb re-called the immunoSEQ multiplex PCR reads, giving one row per CDR3 protein. Of about 150,000 distinct CDR3 sequences in the sample, about 95% were seen once. The genes are TRBV20-1 and TRBJ2-3, with 10 positions matching TRBD2. This sequence was found in a human donor with Susac syndrome. Sequencing was done on a sample of CD4+ T cells from PBMCs. CDR3 in amino acids: CSARDRLAGVDTQYF. CDR3 DNA: TGCAGTGCTAGAGACCGGCTAGCGGGGGTGGATACGCAGTATTTT.